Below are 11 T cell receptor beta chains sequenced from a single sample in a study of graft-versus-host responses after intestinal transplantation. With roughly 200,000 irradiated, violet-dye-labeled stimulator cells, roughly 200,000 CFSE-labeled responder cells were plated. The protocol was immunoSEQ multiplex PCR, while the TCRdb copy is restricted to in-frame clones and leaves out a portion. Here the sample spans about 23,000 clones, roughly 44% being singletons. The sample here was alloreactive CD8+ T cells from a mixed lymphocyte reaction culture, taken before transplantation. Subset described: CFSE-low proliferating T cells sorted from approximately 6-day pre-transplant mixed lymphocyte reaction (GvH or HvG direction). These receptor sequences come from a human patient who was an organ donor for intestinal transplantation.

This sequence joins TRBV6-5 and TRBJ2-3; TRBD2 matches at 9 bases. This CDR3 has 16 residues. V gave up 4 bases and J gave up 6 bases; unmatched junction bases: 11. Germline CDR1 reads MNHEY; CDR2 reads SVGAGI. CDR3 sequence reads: CASSFLGGGEGDTQYF. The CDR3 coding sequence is TGTGCCAGCAGTTTTCTCGGCGGGGGGGAGGGGGATACGCAGTATTTT.

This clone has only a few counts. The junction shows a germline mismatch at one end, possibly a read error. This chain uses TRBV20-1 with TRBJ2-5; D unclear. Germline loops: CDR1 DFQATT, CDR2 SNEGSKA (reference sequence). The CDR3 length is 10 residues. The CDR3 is CSAPQPGIDF. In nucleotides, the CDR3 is TGCAGTGCCCCCCAGCCTGGAATTGACTTC.

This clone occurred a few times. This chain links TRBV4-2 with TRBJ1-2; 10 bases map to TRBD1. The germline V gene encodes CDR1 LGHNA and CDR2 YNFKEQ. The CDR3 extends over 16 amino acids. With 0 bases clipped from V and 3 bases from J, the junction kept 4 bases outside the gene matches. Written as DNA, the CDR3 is TGTGCCAGCAGCCAAGAGACAGGGGGCGAGGACTATGGCTACACCTTC. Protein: CASSQETGGEDYGYTF.

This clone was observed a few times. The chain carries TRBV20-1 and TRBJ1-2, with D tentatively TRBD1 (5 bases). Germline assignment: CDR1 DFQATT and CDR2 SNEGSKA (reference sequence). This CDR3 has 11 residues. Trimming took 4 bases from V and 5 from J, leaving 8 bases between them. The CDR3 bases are TGCAGTGCTATCGGGGGGTATGGCTACACCTTC. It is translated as CSAIGGYGYTF.

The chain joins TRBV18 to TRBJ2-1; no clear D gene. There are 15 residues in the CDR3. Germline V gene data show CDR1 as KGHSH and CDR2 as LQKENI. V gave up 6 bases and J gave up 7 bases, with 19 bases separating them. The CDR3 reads CASSPPLDWRNEQFF. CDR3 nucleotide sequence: TGTGCCAGCTCCCCCCCCCTAGACTGGAGAAATGAGCAGTTCTTC.

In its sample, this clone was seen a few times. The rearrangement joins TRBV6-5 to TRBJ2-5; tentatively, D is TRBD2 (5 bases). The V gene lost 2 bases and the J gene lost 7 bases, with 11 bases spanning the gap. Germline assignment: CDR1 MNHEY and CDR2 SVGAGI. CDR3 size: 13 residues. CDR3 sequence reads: CASSYPGLATQYF. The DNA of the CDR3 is TGTGCCAGCAGTTACCCAGGACTTGCGACCCAGTACTTC.

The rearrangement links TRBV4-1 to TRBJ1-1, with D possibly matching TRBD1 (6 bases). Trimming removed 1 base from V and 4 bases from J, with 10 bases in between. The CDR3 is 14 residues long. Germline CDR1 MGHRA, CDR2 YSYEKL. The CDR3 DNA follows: TGCGCCAGCAGCCAAGGTAGGGGGACCACTGAAGCTTTCTTT. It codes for CASSQGRGTTEAFF.

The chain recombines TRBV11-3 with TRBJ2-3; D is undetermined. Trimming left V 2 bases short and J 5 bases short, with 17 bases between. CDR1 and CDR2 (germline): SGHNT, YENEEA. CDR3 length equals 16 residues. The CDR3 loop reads CASSLRWVLFGDTQYF. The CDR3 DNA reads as TGTGCCAGCAGCTTACGGTGGGTTTTGTTCGGAGATACGCAGTATTTT.

The CDR3 coding sequence is TGTGCCAGCAGCTTCCAATTTCGAGAGCGGTTTAATGAAAAACTGTTTTTT. Its translation is CASSFQFRERFNEKLFF. The chain couples TRBV7-3 to TRBJ1-4; D is unclear. The germline V gene encodes CDR1 SGHTA and CDR2 FQGTGA. The CDR3 length is 17 residues. V lost 3 bases to trimming and J lost 4 bases, with 18 bases between them.

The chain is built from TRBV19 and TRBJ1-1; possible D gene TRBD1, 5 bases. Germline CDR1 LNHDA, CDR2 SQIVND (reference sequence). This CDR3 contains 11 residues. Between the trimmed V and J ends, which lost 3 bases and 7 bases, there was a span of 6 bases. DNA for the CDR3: TGTGCCAGTAGTATGGGACTTGAAGCTTTCTTT. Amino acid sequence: CASSMGLEAFF.

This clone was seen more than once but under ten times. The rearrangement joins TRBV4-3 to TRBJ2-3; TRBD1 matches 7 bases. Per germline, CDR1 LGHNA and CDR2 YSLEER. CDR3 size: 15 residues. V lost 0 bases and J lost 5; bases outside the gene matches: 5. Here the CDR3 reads CASSQDPQGIDTQYF. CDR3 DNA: TGCGCCAGCAGCCAAGATCCACAGGGGATAGATACGCAGTATTTT.